Listed here is a single T cell receptor (beta chain). Looked up from germline, CDR1 is KGHSH and CDR2 is LQKENI. This CDR3 contains 13 residues. Trimming shortened V by 3 bases and J by 8 bases, and 13 bases separated the two germline ends. It was RNA transcripts that yielded the amplified TCR beta CDR3 regions. The HTBI primer set was used in a first-round RT-PCR of the TCR CDR3. From the multiplex PCR reads, TCRdb called clonotypes with MiXCR, one entry per CDR3 protein. This repertoire shows about 360,000 distinct CDR3 sequences, around a sixth found once; its top ten account for roughly 26%. This sample is drawn from a study of T cells in Graves' hyperthyroidism and ophthalmopathy.

The chain recombines TRBV18 with TRBJ1-1, with D tentatively TRBD1 (6 bases). Sequenced sample: blood. This clonotype was obtained from a woman between 18 and 29 years old with Graves' hyperthyroidism that later progressed to Graves' ophthalmopathy. This CDR3 reads CASSPSTDREAFF. In nucleotides, the CDR3 is TGTGCCAGCTCACCGTCTACGGACAGAGAAGCTTTCTTT. Filled out from reference TRBV18 and TRBJ1-1, the complete variable domain reads NAGVMQNPRHLVRRRGQEARLRCSPMKGHSHVYWYRQLPEEGLKFMVYLQKENIIDESGMPKERFSAEFPKEGPSILRIQQVVRGDSAAYFCASSPSTDREAFFGQGTRLTVV.